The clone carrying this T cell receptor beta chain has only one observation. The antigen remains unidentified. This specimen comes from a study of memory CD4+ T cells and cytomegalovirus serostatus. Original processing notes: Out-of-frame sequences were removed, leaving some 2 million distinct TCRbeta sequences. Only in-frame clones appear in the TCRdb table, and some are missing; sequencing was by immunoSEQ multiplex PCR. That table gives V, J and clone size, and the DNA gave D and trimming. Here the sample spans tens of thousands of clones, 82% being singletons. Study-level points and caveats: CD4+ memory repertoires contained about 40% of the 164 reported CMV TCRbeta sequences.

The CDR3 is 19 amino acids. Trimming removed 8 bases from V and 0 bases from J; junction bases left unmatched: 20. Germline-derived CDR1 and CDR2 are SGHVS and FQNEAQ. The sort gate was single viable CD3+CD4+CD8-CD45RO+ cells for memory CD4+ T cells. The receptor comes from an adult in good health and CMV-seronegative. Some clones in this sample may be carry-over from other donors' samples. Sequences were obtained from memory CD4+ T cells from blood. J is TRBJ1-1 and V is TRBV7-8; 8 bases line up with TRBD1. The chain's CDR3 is CASPDRGPSGPPLNTEAFF. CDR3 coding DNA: TGTGCCAGCCCCGACAGGGGCCCTTCTGGACCCCCACTGAACACTGAAGCTTTCTTT. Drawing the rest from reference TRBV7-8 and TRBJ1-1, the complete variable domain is GAGVSQSPRYKVAKRGQDVALRCDPISGHVSLFWYQQALGQGPEFLTYFQNEAQLDKSGLPSDRFFAERPEGSVSTLKIQRTQQEDSAVYLCASPDRGPSGPPLNTEAFFGQGTRLTVV.